The clone carrying this TCR beta chain was detected a few times. Its target is not known. This sample stems from a study of cytomegalovirus exposure and HLA in healthy donors. Findings of the study overall: A likely sequencing artifact accounted for one observed cluster of highly shared sequence variants.

With V trimmed by 5 bases and J by 2 bases, 2 bases remained unmatched. CDR1 and CDR2 (germline): SGHVS, FQNEAQ. This CDR3 spans 14 amino acids. The PCR made use of 60 Vbeta and 13 Jbeta primers. TCRdb's table, derived via immunoSEQ multiplex PCR, lists solely in-frame clones and lacks some. Of 84,000 or so clones detected, 70% to 85% appear once; the ten largest clones hold approximately 2.6%. The chain uses TRBV7-8 and TRBJ1-3; 8 nucleotides line up with TRBD1. The clonotype was recovered from a man aged 25-45 years in good health and CMV-seronegative. The source material was PBMCs. CDR3 region: CASSAQGAGNTIYF. CDR3 bases: TGTGCCAGCAGCGCACAGGGGGCTGGAAACACCATATATTTT.